This T cell receptor (beta chain) appears in the sequencing data of a study of T cells in localized non-small cell lung cancer. Germline V gene data show CDR1 as SEHNR and CDR2 as FQNEAQ (reference sequence). The V end lost 2 bases, the J end lost 7 bases, and 11 bases lay between the germline ends. The CDR3 contains 13 residues. Using immunoSEQ multiplex PCR, the repertoire was profiled, and TCRdb retains in-frame clones only, with some absent. The table lists about 27,000 clones, around four fifths of them singletons. V gene TRBV7-9 combines with J gene TRBJ1-2; D is uncertain. This TCR was recovered from a woman aged 35-75 years with stage I lung adenocarcinoma. The sequencing here drew on peripheral blood, taken before any cancer treatment. The CDR3 sequence is CASSLIRAAGYTF. The CDR3, as DNA: TGTGCCAGCAGCTTAATACGGGCTGCTGGCTACACCTTC.